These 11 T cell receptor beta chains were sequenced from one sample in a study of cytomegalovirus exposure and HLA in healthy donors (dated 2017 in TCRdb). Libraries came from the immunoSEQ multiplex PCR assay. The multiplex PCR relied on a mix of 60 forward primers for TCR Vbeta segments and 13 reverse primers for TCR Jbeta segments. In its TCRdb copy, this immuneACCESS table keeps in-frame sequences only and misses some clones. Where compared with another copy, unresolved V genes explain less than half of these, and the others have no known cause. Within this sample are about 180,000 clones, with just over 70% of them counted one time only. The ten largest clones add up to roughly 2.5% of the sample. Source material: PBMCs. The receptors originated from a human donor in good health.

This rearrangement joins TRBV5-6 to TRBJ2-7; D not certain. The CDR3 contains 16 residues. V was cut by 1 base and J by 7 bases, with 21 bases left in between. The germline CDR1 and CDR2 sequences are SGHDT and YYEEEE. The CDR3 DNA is TGTGCCAGCAGCTTGTTGGCCCGAGGCACGGGTGGTGAGCAGTACTTC. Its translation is CASSLLARGTGGEQYF.

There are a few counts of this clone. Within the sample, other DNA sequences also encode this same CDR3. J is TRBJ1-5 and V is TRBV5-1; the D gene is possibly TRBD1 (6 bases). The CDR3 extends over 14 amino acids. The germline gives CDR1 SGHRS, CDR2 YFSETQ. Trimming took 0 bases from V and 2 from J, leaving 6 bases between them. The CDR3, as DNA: TGCGCCAGCAGCTTGGCAGGGGGCAATCAGCCCCAGCATTTT. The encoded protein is CASSLAGGNQPQHF.

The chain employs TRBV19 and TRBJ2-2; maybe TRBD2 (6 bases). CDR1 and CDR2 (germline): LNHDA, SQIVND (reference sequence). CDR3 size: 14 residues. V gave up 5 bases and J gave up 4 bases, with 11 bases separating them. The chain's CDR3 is CASSRRGRTGELFF. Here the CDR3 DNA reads TGTGCCAGTAGTCGGAGGGGCCGCACCGGGGAGCTGTTTTTT.

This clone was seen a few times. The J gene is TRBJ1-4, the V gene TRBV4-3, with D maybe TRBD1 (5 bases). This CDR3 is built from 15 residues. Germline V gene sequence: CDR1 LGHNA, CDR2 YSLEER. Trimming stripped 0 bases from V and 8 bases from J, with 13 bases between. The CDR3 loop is CASSQDQGSGEKLFF. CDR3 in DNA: TGCGCCAGCAGCCAAGATCAGGGTAGCGGAGAAAAACTGTTTTTT.

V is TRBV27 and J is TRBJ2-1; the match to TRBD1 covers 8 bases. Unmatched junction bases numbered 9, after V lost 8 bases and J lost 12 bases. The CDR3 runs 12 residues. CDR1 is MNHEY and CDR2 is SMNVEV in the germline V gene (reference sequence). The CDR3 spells CASGDGQGGQFF. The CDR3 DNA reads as TGTGCCAGCGGCGACGGACAGGGAGGGCAGTTCTTC.

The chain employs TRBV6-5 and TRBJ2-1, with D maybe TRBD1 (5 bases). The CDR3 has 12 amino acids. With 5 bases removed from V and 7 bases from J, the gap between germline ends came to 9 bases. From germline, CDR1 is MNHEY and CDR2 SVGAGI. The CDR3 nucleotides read TGTGCCAGCAGTGGGGCTGAGAATGAGCAGTTCTTC. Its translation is CASSGAENEQFF.

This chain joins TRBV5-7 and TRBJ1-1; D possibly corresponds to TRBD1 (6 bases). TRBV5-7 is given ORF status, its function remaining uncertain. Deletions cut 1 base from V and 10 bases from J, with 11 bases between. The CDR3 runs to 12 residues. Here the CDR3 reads CASSLSPGAAFF. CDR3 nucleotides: TGTGCCAGCAGCTTGAGCCCAGGGGCAGCTTTCTTT.

The CDR3 reads CASSPIVAGGTDTQYF. The CDR3, as DNA: TGCGCCAGCAGCCCCATAGTGGCGGGGGGCACAGATACGCAGTATTTT. The chain has TRBV5-1 and TRBJ2-3, with 7 bases fitting TRBD2. The CDR3 extends over 16 amino acids. CDR1 and CDR2 from the germline V gene are SGHRS and YFSETQ. Trimming at V came to 4 bases and at J to 1 base, leaving 9 bases not matched to a gene.

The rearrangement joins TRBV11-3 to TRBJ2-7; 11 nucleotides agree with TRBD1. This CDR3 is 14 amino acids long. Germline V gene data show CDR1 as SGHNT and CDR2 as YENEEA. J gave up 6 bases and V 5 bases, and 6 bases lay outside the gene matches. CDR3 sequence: CASSTGQGASEQYF. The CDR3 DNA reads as TGTGCCAGCAGCACCGGACAGGGGGCTAGCGAGCAGTACTTC.

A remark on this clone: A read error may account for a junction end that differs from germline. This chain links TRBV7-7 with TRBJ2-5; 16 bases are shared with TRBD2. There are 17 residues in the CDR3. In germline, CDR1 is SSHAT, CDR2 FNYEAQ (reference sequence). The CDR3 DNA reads TGTGCTAGCAGCAAGACCGGGACTAGCGGGGGGGCTGAGACCCAGTACTTC. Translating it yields CASSKTGTSGGAETQYF.

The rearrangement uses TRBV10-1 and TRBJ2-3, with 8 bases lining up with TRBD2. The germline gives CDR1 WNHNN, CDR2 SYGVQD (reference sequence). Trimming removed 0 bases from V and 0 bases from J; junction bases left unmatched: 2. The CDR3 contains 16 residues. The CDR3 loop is CASSESLAGSTDTQYF. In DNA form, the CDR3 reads TGCGCCAGCAGTGAGTCCCTAGCGGGTAGCACAGATACGCAGTATTTT.